This T cell receptor beta chain stems from a study of blood T cell repertoires in COVID-19. About the research overall: Whether acute or convalescent, the COVID-19 samples came from the United States, Italy and Spain. Nucleic acid was either cDNA or gDNA, and it came from T cells, B-cell-depleted T cells, or PBMCs.

In the source study's methods: Scientists estimated how many nucleated cells there were by amplifying reference gene primers. The protocol was immunoSEQ multiplex PCR, while the TCRdb copy is restricted to in-frame clones and leaves out a portion. V and J calls and clone size are copied from that table; D and trimming were computed from the DNA. The sample lists roughly 100,000 clones; around 88% were seen once. This CDR3 is 15 amino acids long. The V segment lost 5 bases and the J segment 8 bases; nucleotides outside the gene matches: 9. Per the germline V gene, CDR1 is LNHDA and CDR2 is SQIVND (reference sequence).

The chain carries TRBV19 and TRBJ2-1; the match to TRBD2 covers 10 bases. The receptor comes from a human donor in a cohort sampled during active COVID-19. The sample was peripheral blood. The CDR3 DNA reads TGTGCCAGTAGTGTCCTAGCGGGAGTTTTATATGAGCAGTTCTTC. Its protein product is CASSVLAGVLYEQFF.